Reported below is one TCR beta chain. As yet, its antigen is unknown. CDR3 size: 15 residues. From germline, CDR1 is SGHNT and CDR2 YYREEE (reference sequence). V shed 3 bases and J 1 base; nucleotides not matched to a gene: 7. 13 Jbeta primers and 60 Vbeta primers were used for the PCR. The assay was immunoSEQ multiplex PCR, and TCRdb's table has in-frame clones only and misses some. Of 150,000 to 200,000 clones listed, approximately 80% are singletons. The data were taken from a study of cytomegalovirus exposure and HLA in healthy donors. Study results and caveats: HLA alleles were associated with 15,000 to 20,000 TCR beta sequences in a later analysis at 0.05 false discovery rate.

The sequence was obtained from a man aged 50-59 years in good health and CMV-seropositive. Sequencing used PBMCs. The chain recombines TRBV5-4 with TRBJ2-7, with 7 bases fitting TRBD1. CDR3 protein: CASSSQTGRSYEQYV. In DNA form, the CDR3 reads TGTGCCAGCAGCTCGCAGACAGGGCGATCCTACGAGCAGTACGTC.